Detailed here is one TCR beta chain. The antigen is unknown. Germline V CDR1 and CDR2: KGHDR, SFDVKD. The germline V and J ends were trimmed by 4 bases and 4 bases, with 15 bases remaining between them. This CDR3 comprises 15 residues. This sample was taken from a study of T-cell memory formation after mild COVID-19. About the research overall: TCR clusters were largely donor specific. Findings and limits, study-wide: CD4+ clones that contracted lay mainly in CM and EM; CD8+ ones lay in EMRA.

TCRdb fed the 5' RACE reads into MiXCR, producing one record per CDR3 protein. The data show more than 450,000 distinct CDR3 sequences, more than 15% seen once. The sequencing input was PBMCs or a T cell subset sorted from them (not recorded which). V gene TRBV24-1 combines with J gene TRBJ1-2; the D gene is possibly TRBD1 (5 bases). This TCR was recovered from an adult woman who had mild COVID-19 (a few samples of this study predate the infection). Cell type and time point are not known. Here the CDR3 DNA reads TGTGCCACCAGTGAGGCCGGGGGAGTGAGCTATGGCTACACCTTC. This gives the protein CATSEAGGVSYGYTF.